A single sample gave rise to the 17 T cell receptor beta chains below, sequenced in a study of siplizumab effects on memory and regulatory T cells. Clones were sequenced by immunoSEQ multiplex PCR, and TCRdb holds only the in-frame ones, with some missing. The sample shows about 100,000 clones, about 91% of them seen only once. What was sequenced was CD4+ T cells sorted from blood. Source of these receptors: a human donor in good health. Some clones in this sample may be carry-over from other donors' samples.

The chain is built from TRBV14 and TRBJ1-1; weak D call: TRBD1 (5 bases). CDR3 length equals 13 residues. CDR1 and CDR2 from the germline V gene are SGHDN and FVKESK. The V end lost 1 base, the J end lost 3 bases, and 6 bases lay between the germline ends. The CDR3 spells CASSQARDTEAFF. CDR3 DNA sequence: TGTGCCAGCAGCCAAGCCAGGGACACTGAAGCTTTCTTT.

The chain uses TRBV7-2 and TRBJ2-1; D is ambiguous. V was cut by 5 bases and J by 8 bases, with 13 bases left in between. The germline V gene has CDR1 SGHTA and CDR2 FQGNSA. The CDR3 is 13 amino acids. The CDR3 loop is CASSDVPLDEQFF. DNA for the CDR3: TGTGCCAGCAGCGACGTCCCTCTGGATGAGCAGTTCTTC.

The chain joins TRBV27 to TRBJ1-2; D is unresolved. Germline V CDR1 and CDR2: MNHEY, SMNVEV (reference sequence). Trimming shortened V by 5 bases and J by 3 bases, and 16 bases separated the two germline ends. This CDR3 has 15 amino acids. The CDR3 loop reads CASSPLWRKDYGYTF. The CDR3 region has the DNA TGTGCCAGCAGTCCGCTATGGAGAAAGGACTATGGCTACACCTTC.

V gene TRBV5-6 combines with J gene TRBJ2-3, with D unresolved. The CDR3 runs to 16 residues. V shed 2 bases and J shed 4 bases, with 17 bases lying between them. Germline V lookup: CDR1 SGHDT, CDR2 YYEEEE. CDR3 loop: CASSLRSDRKADTQYF. The CDR3 bases are TGTGCCAGCAGCTTAAGGAGCGACCGAAAAGCAGATACGCAGTATTTT.

The chain employs TRBV18 and TRBJ2-3; D unresolved. This CDR3 comprises 14 residues. From germline, CDR1 is KGHSH and CDR2 LQKENI. V lost 1 base to trimming and J lost 3 bases, with 8 bases between them. CDR3 in DNA: TGTGCCAGCTCACCACTGCGGAGTACAGATACGCAGTATTTT. Translation: CASSPLRSTDTQYF. The complete variable domain, with remaining parts taken from reference TRBV18 and TRBJ2-3, reads NAGVMQNPRHLVRRRGQEARLRCSPMKGHSHVYWYRQLPEEGLKFMVYLQKENIIDESGMPKERFSAEFPKEGPSILRIQQVVRGDSAAYFCASSPLRSTDTQYFGPGTRLTVL.

J is TRBJ1-5 and V is TRBV11-1; D possibly corresponds to TRBD1 (5 bases). This CDR3 is 15 amino acids long. CDR1 and CDR2 (germline): SGHAT, FQDESV (reference sequence). V was shortened by 4 bases and J by 5 bases, with 15 bases between the two germline ends. The CDR3 sequence: CASSSDGRVHQPQHF. The CDR3 DNA reads TGTGCCAGCAGCTCAGACGGCAGGGTCCATCAGCCCCAGCATTTT.

The CDR3: CSVGTGFEYGYTF. As DNA, the CDR3 is TGCAGCGTTGGGACAGGGTTCGAGTATGGCTACACCTTC. This chain uses TRBV29-1 with TRBJ1-2; 8 bases align to TRBD1. The CDR3 is made up of 13 amino acids. Germline V gene data show CDR1 as SQVTM and CDR2 as ANQGSEA. The V and J ends lost 4 bases and 5 bases, in that order; junction bases with no gene match: 6.

The chain carries TRBV28 and TRBJ2-3; D unclear. The CDR3 loop spans 10 amino acids. Germline V gene sequence: CDR1 MDHEN, CDR2 SYDVKM. V lost 8 bases to trimming and J lost 4 bases, with 4 bases between them. The CDR3 nucleotides are TGTGCCAGCCTGGCAGATACGCAGTATTTT. This translates into CASLADTQYF.

The V and J genes are TRBV30 and TRBJ1-1; D unclear. V was clipped by 0 bases and J by 6 bases, with 8 bases between them. CDR1 GTSNPN and CDR2 SVGIG come from the germline V gene (reference sequence). The CDR3 extends over 12 amino acids. This chain's CDR3 is CAWSVGGPEAFF. CDR3 DNA sequence: TGTGCCTGGAGTGTTGGAGGCCCTGAAGCTTTCTTT.

This chain uses TRBV5-4 with TRBJ1-1; 8 bases map to TRBD1. CDR1 SGHNT and CDR2 YYREEE come from the germline V gene (reference sequence). V dropped 3 bases and J dropped 4; count of bases not matched to a gene: 17. The length of the CDR3 is 18 residues. CDR3 region: CASSSERGRNRGSTEAFF. In nucleotides, the CDR3 is TGTGCCAGCAGCTCTGAGAGGGGGAGGAACAGGGGGAGCACTGAAGCTTTCTTT.

The genes are TRBV7-8 and TRBJ2-1; TRBD2 aligns across 8 bases. Germline assignment: CDR1 SGHVS and CDR2 FQNEAQ. Trimming cost V 5 bases and J 6 bases; bases outside gene matches: 12. The CDR3 has 16 amino acids. CDR3 bases: TGTGCCAGCAGCCCGATCCCAGCGGGAGTTGGCAATGAGCAGTTCTTC. Amino acids: CASSPIPAGVGNEQFF.

The CDR3 sequence: CASSKARTSKDRRFNHEQYF. The CDR3 bases are TGTGCCAGCAGCAAAGCGCGGACGAGTAAGGACAGGCGGTTCAACCACGAGCAGTACTTC. V usage is TRBV21-1 and J usage is TRBJ2-7; TRBD1 reflects the table's D call only, with no check against the DNA. TRBV21-1 is a listed pseudogene. CDR3 size: 20 residues.

The rearrangement links TRBV5-6 to TRBJ2-3; 9 bases are shared with TRBD2. V lost 4 bases, J lost 2 bases, and 8 bases stayed unmatched. The CDR3 consists of 16 residues. Germline CDR1 and CDR2: SGHDT and YYEEEE. Here the CDR3 DNA reads TGTGCCAGCAGCCCCCCGGAGCGGGGGGTCACAGATACGCAGTATTTT. This sequence encodes CASSPPERGVTDTQYF. Combining the CDR3 with reference TRBV5-6 and TRBJ2-3 gives the whole variable domain DAGVTQSPTHLIKTRGQQVTLRCSPKSGHDTVSWYQQALGQGPQFIFQYYEEEERQRGNFPDRFSGHQFPNYSSELNVNALLLGDSALYLCASSPPERGVTDTQYFGPGTRLTVL.

The CDR3 spells CASSPRQKNIQYF. CDR3 DNA: TGTGCCAGCTCACCGAGACAGAAAAACATTCAGTACTTC. The genes are TRBV18 and TRBJ2-4; possibly TRBD1 for D (5 bases). Germline V lookup: CDR1 KGHSH, CDR2 LQKENI. V lost 3 bases and J 4 bases, leaving 7 bases between the germline ends. This CDR3 comprises 13 residues.

This clone was observed once. The chain recombines TRBV11-2 with TRBJ2-5; a possible D gene is TRBD2 (5 bases). Trimming took off 1 base at V and 4 bases at J, with 19 bases between the two ends. The CDR3 has 17 residues. Looked up from germline, CDR1 is SGHAT and CDR2 is FQNNGV. CDR3 in amino acids: CASSLVVFGPAGETQYF. DNA of the CDR3: TGTGCCAGCAGCTTAGTCGTATTCGGCCCTGCGGGAGAGACCCAGTACTTC.

CDR3 sequence reads: CASSIREFYEQYF. CDR3 nucleotides: TGTGCCAGCAGTATCAGGGAATTCTACGAGCAGTACTTC. This chain joins TRBV2 and TRBJ2-7, with a possible D match to TRBD1 (5 bases). Trimming removed 5 bases from V and 3 bases from J, with 11 bases in between. This CDR3 region has 13 residues. Germline CDR1 and CDR2: SNHLY and FYNNEI. The variable domain in full, with the rest retrieved from reference TRBV2 and TRBJ2-7, is EPEVTQTPSHQVTQMGQEVILRCVPISNHLYFYWYRQILGQKVEFLVSFYNNEISEKSEIFDDQFSVERPDGSNFTLKIRSTKLEDSAMYFCASSIREFYEQYFGPGTRLTVT.

This chain connects TRBV28 to TRBJ2-7; D unclear. V was cut by 8 bases and J by 2 bases, with 4 bases left in between. This CDR3 has 10 amino acids. The germline V gene has CDR1 MDHEN and CDR2 SYDVKM. The CDR3 bases are TGTGCCAGCGGCGCCTACGAGCAGTACTTC. Protein: CASGAYEQYF.